The clone carrying this T cell receptor beta chain was recorded only once. Its specificity is unknown. TCRdb passed the reads through MiXCR, listing each CDR3 protein once. Of some 680,000 distinct CDR3 sequences in the sample, less than 40% were seen once. The data are from a study of T cell repertoires in cytomegalovirus infection. The overall study: Both a matching HLA type and CMV infection were indicated by public TCR beta signatures. General study findings and limits: Adding up the frequency of public TCR beta families identified people who carried CMV plus the relevant HLA. HLA-C-restricted CMV clonotypes gave the most frequent clonotype in two of eight donors.

Trimming removed 5 bases from V and 3 bases from J, with 13 bases in between. This CDR3 has 14 amino acids. Germline values: CDR1 LNHNV, CDR2 YYDKDF (reference sequence). The clonotype comes from a human donor in good health (CMV status not recorded). Some clones in this sample may be carry-over from other donors' samples. Sequenced: PBMCs. V usage is TRBV15 and J usage is TRBJ1-1; D is perhaps TRBD1 (5 bases). The CDR3 DNA follows: TGTGCCACCAGCGTACTTGGGGGGGACACTGAAGCTTTCTTT. This sequence encodes CATSVLGGDTEAFF. The full variable domain, rest sourced from reference TRBV15 and TRBJ1-1, is DAMVIQNPRYQVTQFGKPVTLSCSQTLNHNVMYWYQQKSSQAPKLLFHYYDKDFNNEADTPDNFQSRRPNTSFCFLDIRSPGLGDTAMYLCATSVLGGDTEAFFGQGTRLTVV.